A single sample is the source of the 6 T cell receptor beta chains below, sequenced in a study of control samples from healthy donors and cancer patients (dated by TCRdb to 2018 to 2020). Library creation used the immunoSEQ multiplex PCR assay. TCRdb provides this immuneACCESS table in a form limited to in-frame rearrangements. Some clones are lacking; in checked studies, under half of them reflect an unresolved V gene, and why the rest are absent is not known. In this sample the table shows approximately 41,000 clones, about 95% of which occur a single time. The leading ten clones occupy under 30% of the sample. The specimen sequenced was blood. Source of these receptors: a man aged 60 to 69 in good health.

This chain links TRBV9 with TRBJ2-3; 12 nucleotides match TRBD2. CDR3 length: 16 residues. V gave up 3 bases and J gave up 8 bases; unmatched junction bases: 10. CDR1 is SGDLS and CDR2 is YYNGEE in the germline V gene. CDR3 sequence (DNA): TGTGCCAGCAGCGCTCGCCTAGCGGGAGGGGGCGGTACGCAGTATTTT. This codes for CASSARLAGGGGTQYF.

The CDR3 region is CASSWARAPDTQYF. In DNA, the CDR3 is TGTGCCAGCAGCTGGGCCCGAGCCCCAGATACGCAGTATTTT. This chain links TRBV5-4 with TRBJ2-3, with D hard to call. Germline V gene data show CDR1 as SGHNT and CDR2 as YYREEE (reference sequence). With 3 bases removed from V and 4 bases from J, the gap between germline ends came to 12 bases. This CDR3 contains 14 residues.

The V gene is TRBV29-1, the J gene TRBJ2-1, with 12 bases that match TRBD2. Germline CDR1 reads SQVTM; CDR2 reads ANQGSEA. The V segment lost 1 base and the J segment 0 bases; nucleotides outside the gene matches: 7. There are 18 residues in the CDR3. The CDR3 loop reads CSVEGETSGRSSYNEQFF. The CDR3 DNA sequence: TGCAGCGTTGAAGGAGAGACTAGCGGGAGAAGCTCCTACAATGAGCAGTTCTTC.

J is TRBJ1-1 and V is TRBV5-8, with TRBD1 matching over 8 bases. The ends lost 4 bases at V and 6 bases at J; junction bases unmatched: 5. The CDR3 runs 13 residues. The germline gives CDR1 SGHTS, CDR2 YDEGEE. The CDR3 region is CASSRDRFAEAFF. Here the CDR3 DNA reads TGTGCCAGCAGCAGGGACAGGTTCGCTGAAGCTTTCTTT.

This rearrangement joins TRBV18 to TRBJ1-6; 11 nucleotides agree with TRBD1. Germline V gives CDR1 KGHSH, CDR2 LQKENI. The CDR3 loop spans 15 amino acids. V was pared by 2 bases and J by 6 bases, with 0 bases of the junction left unmatched. The CDR3 loop reads CASSPGTGGNSPLHF. CDR3 bases: TGTGCCAGCTCACCAGGGACAGGGGGTAATTCACCCCTCCACTTT.

In its sample, this clone was seen once. The gene calls are TRBV2 and TRBJ2-3; D ambiguous. This CDR3 comprises 13 residues. Germline CDR1 SNHLY, CDR2 FYNNEI. V lost 5 bases to trimming and J lost 4 bases, with 10 bases between them. CDR3 coding DNA: TGTGCCAGCAGTCGCCTACAGTCAGATACGCAGTATTTT. Its translation: CASSRLQSDTQYF.